Below are 23 T cell receptor beta chains sequenced from a single sample in a study of blood T cells in healthy people across ages. It was with a sample-barcoded 5' primer and a J-beta primer mix that a second PCR of roughly 7 to 12 cycles was run. MiXCR, applied by TCRdb to the 5' RACE reads, yields one record per CDR3 protein. This sample has around 1,500,000 distinct CDR3 sequences, with 40% to 50% found just once. Sequencing was performed on blood. The receptors were sampled from a young woman in good health.

The V call is TRBV11-1, the J call TRBJ2-4; TRBD2 matches at 9 bases. The DNA end favors TRBJ2-5, so the J call may be wrong. The V gene's germline CDR1 is SGHAT and CDR2 FQDESV (reference sequence). The CDR3 spans 16 residues. The CDR3 protein is CASNSSLVAGVETQYF. In DNA form, the CDR3 reads TGTGCCAGCAACTCCTCCCTTGTAGCGGGGGTGGAGACCCAGTACTTC.

V and J are TRBV27 and TRBJ1-1; D is ambiguous. Trimming stripped 8 bases from V and 0 bases from J, with 4 bases between. CDR1 and CDR2 (germline): MNHEY, SMNVEV (reference sequence). CDR3 size: 11 residues. The CDR3 spells CASVMNTEAFF. Written as DNA, the CDR3 is TGTGCCAGCGTCATGAACACTGAAGCTTTCTTT.

The chain couples TRBV7-9 to TRBJ1-2; TRBD1 aligns across 10 bases. The CDR3 covers 16 residues. The V segment lost 5 bases and the J segment 3 bases; nucleotides outside the gene matches: 9. In germline, CDR1 is SEHNR, CDR2 FQNEAQ (reference sequence). CDR3 bases: TGTGCCAGCAGCGCCGGGACAGGGGTAAACGACTATGGCTACACCTTC. It yields the protein CASSAGTGVNDYGYTF.

This clonotype has just a few counts. The gene calls are TRBV6-2 or TRBV6-3 and TRBJ2-7, with 13 positions matching TRBD2. The V gene's germline CDR1 is MNHEY and CDR2 SVGEGT. The CDR3 covers 15 residues. V dropped 2 bases and J dropped 6; count of bases not matched to a gene: 4. The CDR3 nucleotides read TGTGCCAGCAGTTACAGGACTAGCGGGAGTGTCGAGCAGTACTTC. Its translation: CASSYRTSGSVEQYF.

V and J are TRBV20-1 and TRBJ2-7; either TRBD1 or TRBD2 may supply D (6 bases each). The CDR3 has 15 amino acids. Germline CDR1 and CDR2: DFQATT and SNEGSKA (reference sequence). The germline V and J ends were trimmed by 4 bases and 2 bases, with 18 bases remaining between them. The CDR3 protein is CSAIPGGGLAYEQYF. The CDR3 DNA follows: TGCAGTGCTATCCCCGGGGGCGGGCTAGCCTACGAGCAGTACTTC.

The chain has TRBV7-9 and TRBJ1-1; tentatively, D is TRBD1 (6 bases). The CDR3 runs to 15 residues. Germline CDR1 SEHNR, CDR2 FQNEAQ (reference sequence). With 5 bases removed from V and 1 base from J, the gap between germline ends came to 14 bases. This chain's CDR3 is CASSPPGTTNTEAFF. The CDR3 DNA reads as TGTGCCAGCAGCCCCCCAGGGACAACGAACACTGAAGCTTTCTTT.

V and J are TRBV29-1 and TRBJ1-2, with D possibly matching TRBD1 (5 bases). Germline assignment: CDR1 SQVTM and CDR2 ANQGSEA. Trimming cost V 4 bases and J 3 bases, with 9 bases left between them. The CDR3 covers 12 residues. CDR3 sequence: CSVGVGDYGYTF. The CDR3 region has the DNA TGCAGCGTTGGTGTAGGGGACTATGGCTACACCTTC. The entire variable domain, with the rest obtained from reference TRBV29-1 and TRBJ1-2, is as follows: SAVISQKPSRDICQRGTSLTIQCQVDSQVTMMFWYRQQPGQSLTLIATANQGSEATYESGFVIDKFPISRPNLTFSTLTVSNMSPEDSSIYLCSVGVGDYGYTFGSGTRLTVV.

The chain has TRBV29-1 and TRBJ1-1; D gene uncertain. The CDR3 covers 12 residues. Trimming removed 4 bases at V and 1 base at J, with 7 bases between. Germline CDR1 is SQVTM and CDR2 is ANQGSEA. CDR3 in DNA: TGCAGCGTTGTCACATCGAACACTGAAGCTTTCTTT. It translates to CSVVTSNTEAFF.

This clonotype was seen only a few times. The chain recombines TRBV29-1 with TRBJ2-1; TRBD2 matches at 13 bases. Unmatched junction bases numbered 4, after V lost 4 bases and J lost 7 bases. Germline CDR1 is SQVTM and CDR2 is ANQGSEA. The CDR3 spans 14 residues. Here the CDR3 reads CSVGRTSGRNEQFF. As DNA, the CDR3 is TGCAGCGTTGGGAGGACTAGCGGGAGAAATGAGCAGTTCTTC.

This clonotype was found a few times. CDR3: CASSLKTGGHEQYF. The CDR3 DNA is TGTGCCAGCAGCTTGAAAACAGGGGGCCACGAGCAGTACTTC. V gene TRBV7-2 combines with J gene TRBJ2-5; TRBD1 aligns across 9 bases. The assigned J gene may be wrong: the sequence end matches TRBJ2-7 better. Per the germline V gene, CDR1 is SGHTA and CDR2 is FQGNSA. The CDR3 spans 14 residues.

The chain recombines TRBV25-1 with TRBJ1-1, with TRBD1 matching over 9 bases. J was trimmed by 0 bases and V by 8 bases; bases with no gene match: 22. CDR3 size: 20 residues. Per germline, CDR1 MGHDK and CDR2 SYGVNS. DNA for the CDR3: TGTGCCAGCCTTCCTACCGGGACAGGGAAGTTAAGGGTCGTGAACACTGAAGCTTTCTTT. Amino acids: CASLPTGTGKLRVVNTEAFF.

V and J are TRBV5-1 and TRBJ2-1; D may be TRBD1 or TRBD2 (5 bases each). Germline V CDR1 and CDR2: SGHRS, YFSETQ. The CDR3 loop spans 15 amino acids. V was pared by 4 bases and J by 8 bases, with 19 bases between. CDR3 coding DNA: TGCGCCAGCAGCCCGCCCTCCGGGACCCACGATGAGCAGTTCTTC. Its protein is CASSPPSGTHDEQFF. Complete variable domain (other parts from reference TRBV5-1 and TRBJ2-1): KAGVTQTPRYLIKTRGQQVTLSCSPISGHRSVSWYQQTPGQGLQFLFEYFSETQRNKGNFPGRFSGRQFSNSRSEMNVSTLELGDSALYLCASSPPSGTHDEQFFGPGTRLTVL.

The rearrangement joins TRBV12-3 or TRBV12-4 to TRBJ2-3; tentative D call: TRBD2 (6 bases). The CDR3 has 13 residues. The CDR3 spells CAVASVYTDTQYF. CDR3 bases: TGTGCGGTGGCTAGCGTTTACACAGATACGCAGTATTTT.

J is TRBJ1-2 and V is TRBV12-3 or TRBV12-4, with D perhaps TRBD1 (6 bases). Trimming took off 7 bases at V and 6 bases at J, with 18 bases between the two ends. CDR3 length equals 14 residues. As DNA, the CDR3 is TGTGCCAGCACCCTTATGGGGGGCGGGGATGGCTACACCTTC. Its protein is CASTLMGGGDGYTF.

This clonotype turned up a few times. This chain connects TRBV29-1 to TRBJ2-7, with D possibly called TRBD1 or TRBD2 (5 bases each). The germline V gene encodes CDR1 SQVTM and CDR2 ANQGSEA. The CDR3 contains 13 residues. Trimming took 5 bases from V and 4 from J, leaving 15 bases between them. The CDR3 spells CSVKRQGSYEQYF. The CDR3 DNA reads as TGCAGCGTTAAGCGGCAGGGATCTTACGAGCAGTACTTC.

The table lists this clonotype with a few counts. The chain's CDR3 is CASSPRTSGSTWDIQYF. The CDR3 DNA follows: TGTGCCAGCAGCCCACGGACTAGCGGGAGCACCTGGGACATTCAGTACTTC. The chain uses TRBV7-9 and TRBJ2-7; TRBD2 agrees at 13 bases. The DNA end lines up better with TRBJ2-4; the J call may be wrong. The CDR3 spans 17 residues. Germline V gene lookup returns CDR1 SEHNR and CDR2 FQNEAQ (reference sequence).

The gene calls are TRBV5-1 and TRBJ2-3; perhaps TRBD1 as D (6 bases). The germline CDR1 and CDR2 sequences are SGHRS and YFSETQ. Trimming stripped 6 bases from V and 2 bases from J, with 16 bases between. CDR3 length: 15 residues. The CDR3 coding sequence is TGCGCCAGCAAGCAGATGGGGGCTACCACAGATACGCAGTATTTT. Residues: CASKQMGATTDTQYF.

This clonotype was counted between two and nine times. The CDR3 nucleotides read TGTGCCAGCACCCTAGCTACCTCCCCCGATACGCAGTATTTT. Translation: CASTLATSPDTQYF. The rearrangement links TRBV6-5 to TRBJ2-3; TRBD2 might be the D (5 bases). This CDR3 comprises 14 residues. Germline values: CDR1 MNHEY, CDR2 SVGAGI. V gave up 7 bases and J gave up 6 bases, with 17 bases separating them.

This chain connects TRBV29-1 to TRBJ2-5; D is ambiguous. Deletions cut 1 base from V and 3 bases from J, with 9 bases between. The CDR3 runs to 13 residues. Germline V gene lookup returns CDR1 SQVTM and CDR2 ANQGSEA. The CDR3 spells CSVEGAQEETQYF. The CDR3 DNA reads TGCAGCGTTGAAGGGGCACAAGAAGAGACCCAGTACTTC.

The count of this clonotype is one. V usage is TRBV4-1 and J usage is TRBJ2-1; D possibly uses TRBD1 or TRBD2 (5 bases each). The last part of the DNA fits TRBJ2-7 better; the J call may be wrong. Germline assignment: CDR1 MGHRA and CDR2 YSYEKL. The CDR3 contains 18 residues. The CDR3 here is CASSQVDMGRASYNEQYF. In DNA form, the CDR3 reads TGCGCCAGCAGCCAGGTGGATATGGGACGAGCCTCCTACAATGAGCAGTACTTC.

Only a few counts were recorded for this clonotype. This chain joins TRBV2 and TRBJ2-7; TRBD2 matches at 7 bases. V lost 6 bases to trimming and J lost 3 bases; unmatched junction nucleotides: 8. This CDR3 is 14 amino acids long. Germline CDR1 and CDR2: SNHLY and FYNNEI. CDR3 loop: CASSQASGGYEQYF. CDR3 DNA sequence: TGTGCCAGCAGCCAAGCTAGCGGAGGCTACGAGCAGTACTTC.

V gene TRBV4-2 combines with J gene TRBJ2-3; possibly TRBD2 for D (6 bases). Trimming removed 4 bases from V and 1 base from J, with 18 bases in between. CDR1 is LGHNA, CDR2 YNFKEQ, per germline. This CDR3 is 17 amino acids long. The CDR3 here is CASSRLTSLFGTDTQYF. The CDR3 DNA reads as TGTGCCAGCAGCCGCCTGACTAGTCTCTTCGGCACAGATACGCAGTATTTT.

This clonotype was seen a handful of times. J is TRBJ2-7 and V is TRBV10-1; D perhaps matches TRBD1 (6 bases). The germline V and J ends were trimmed by 0 bases and 4 bases, with 10 bases remaining between them. The CDR3 runs 14 residues. Germline V CDR1 and CDR2: WNHNN, SYGVQD (reference sequence). The CDR3 DNA is TGCGCCAGCAGTGAGTCGTGGGGGCAGTACGAGCAGTACTTC. Encoded protein: CASSESWGQYEQYF.